The 25 T cell receptor beta chains given below trace back to one sample, sequenced in a study of blood T cell repertoires in COVID-19. Clones were sequenced by immunoSEQ multiplex PCR, and TCRdb holds only the in-frame ones, with some missing. Found here are 150,000 or so clones, roughly 80% of them singletons; the top ten hold 13% to 15%. Sequenced: peripheral blood. These receptors were collected from a man between 18 and 29 years old with active or convalescent COVID-19.

J is TRBJ2-3 and V is TRBV19, with 9 bases matching TRBD2. After removal of 3 bases from V and 5 bases from J, the junction contained 9 bases not matched to a gene. The CDR3 spans 16 residues. Germline V gene data show CDR1 as LNHDA and CDR2 as SQIVND (reference sequence). Written as DNA, the CDR3 is TGTGCCAGTAGTATCTTCCTAGCGGGGCGGGAAGATACGCAGTATTTT. Translated, it gives CASSIFLAGREDTQYF.

The chain uses TRBV10-3 and TRBJ2-1, with TRBD2 matching 13 bases. The CDR3 has 16 residues. Germline lookup yields CDR1 ENHRY and CDR2 SYGVKD. J lost 3 bases, V lost 10 bases, and 9 bases had no gene match. Here the CDR3 reads CATRSGTSGDYNEQFF. CDR3 sequence (DNA): TGTGCCACCAGATCCGGGACTAGCGGGGACTACAATGAGCAGTTCTTC.

This sequence joins TRBV4-2 and TRBJ2-3, with TRBD1 matching over 8 bases. The germline V gene has CDR1 LGHNA and CDR2 YNFKEQ. This CDR3 contains 15 residues. After removal of 4 bases from V and 2 bases from J, the junction contained 5 bases not matched to a gene. The DNA for the CDR3 is TGTGCCAGCAGCCTTAGGACAGGGTCCACAGATACGCAGTATTTT. Amino acids: CASSLRTGSTDTQYF.

The chain couples TRBV9 to TRBJ1-1, with a weak D call TRBD1 (6 bases). This CDR3 is built from 14 residues. The V and J ends lost 0 bases and 4 bases respectively, with 10 bases between them. Germline-derived CDR1 and CDR2 are SGDLS and YYNGEE. The CDR3 coding sequence is TGTGCCAGCAGCGTAGCTCAGGGGTCCACTGAAGCTTTCTTT. It yields the protein CASSVAQGSTEAFF.

This chain connects TRBV4-1 to TRBJ2-7, with D possibly matching TRBD1 (5 bases). Germline CDR1 is MGHRA and CDR2 is YSYEKL. The CDR3 is 15 residues long. Trimming removed 4 bases at V and 3 bases at J, with 16 bases between. CDR3 bases: TGCGCCAGCAGCCCCTCCAAGGGGCGTCTCTACGAGCAGTACTTC. Translating it yields CASSPSKGRLYEQYF.

The J gene is TRBJ2-1, the V gene TRBV12-3 or TRBV12-4; 12 nucleotides line up with TRBD1. This CDR3 is 13 amino acids long. With 8 bases clipped from V and 6 bases from J, the junction kept 2 bases outside the gene matches. The CDR3 region is CASRDRGLNEQFF. The CDR3 DNA reads as TGTGCCAGCCGGGACAGGGGGCTCAATGAGCAGTTCTTC.

The chain couples TRBV7-6 to TRBJ2-1; 11 bases fit TRBD2. Per the germline V gene, CDR1 is SGHVS and CDR2 is FNYEAQ. V lost 3 bases and J lost 8; bases outside the gene matches: 9. This CDR3 contains 16 residues. CDR3 nucleotides: TGTGCCAGCAGCTTTACCCTAGCGGGGGGTGGGGATGAGCAGTTCTTC. It specifies CASSFTLAGGGDEQFF.

This clone occurred once. The chain carries TRBV28 and TRBJ2-7, with 8 bases fitting TRBD1. The CDR3 sequence is 13 residues long. V lost 8 bases to trimming and J lost 4 bases; unmatched junction nucleotides: 7. Germline CDR1 MDHEN, CDR2 SYDVKM. The DNA of the CDR3 is TGTGCCAGCCGGACAGGGAAGGGTTACGAGCAGTACTTC. Encoded protein: CASRTGKGYEQYF.

The chain links TRBV7-9 to TRBJ2-4; 11 nucleotides line up with TRBD2. The CDR3 is 18 residues long. The trim removed 1 base at V and 6 bases at J, leaving 11 bases unmatched. Germline assignment: CDR1 SEHNR and CDR2 FQNEAQ (reference sequence). DNA of the CDR3: TGTGCCAGCAGCTTAGTAGGGGTAGCGGGAGGGCCGAGAAACATTCAGTACTTC. Amino acid sequence: CASSLVGVAGGPRNIQYF. Supplemented by reference TRBV7-9 and TRBJ2-4, the full variable domain reads DTGVSQNPRHKITKRGQNVTFRCDPISEHNRLYWYRQTLGQGPEFLTYFQNEAQLEKSRLLSDRFSAERPKGSFSTLEIQRTEQGDSAMYLCASSLVGVAGGPRNIQYFGAGTRLSVL.

This clone has just a few counts. The chain recombines TRBV19 with TRBJ2-7, with 7 bases lining up with TRBD2. Germline CDR1 is LNHDA and CDR2 is SQIVND (reference sequence). This CDR3 has 12 amino acids. V dropped 5 bases and J dropped 5; count of bases not matched to a gene: 3. CDR3 residues: CASSSSGHEQYF. The CDR3 bases are TGTGCCAGTAGTTCTAGCGGCCACGAGCAGTACTTC.

V gene TRBV18 combines with J gene TRBJ2-1, with D possibly being TRBD1 (5 bases). CDR3 length: 16 amino acids. With 2 bases removed from V and 1 base from J, the gap between germline ends came to 12 bases. Germline values: CDR1 KGHSH, CDR2 LQKENI. The CDR3, as DNA: TGTGCCAGCTCACCATCAAGGGGCCCTTCCTACAATGAGCAGTTCTTC. Translated, it gives CASSPSRGPSYNEQFF.

The chain has TRBV18 and TRBJ2-2; 7 bases map to TRBD2. CDR1 and CDR2 (germline): KGHSH, LQKENI. J gave up 3 bases and V 4 bases, and 5 bases lay outside the gene matches. CDR3 size: 15 residues. The CDR3 nucleotides are TGTGCCAGCTCACAGAGCGGGGTGGACACCGGGGAGCTGTTTTTT. Protein: CASSQSGVDTGELFF.

The J gene is TRBJ2-7, the V gene TRBV7-9; 9 bases match TRBD2. Germline values: CDR1 SEHNR, CDR2 FQNEAQ (reference sequence). The V and J ends lost 7 bases and 6 bases, in that order; junction bases with no gene match: 13. This CDR3 region has 15 residues. DNA of the CDR3: TGTGCCAGCACCGCCCTGACGGGACTAGCAAGCGAGCAGTACTTC. It specifies CASTALTGLASEQYF.

CDR3 in DNA: TGTGCCAGCAGTGTTGGGACAGGGAGCGACTATGGCTACACCTTC. The encoded protein is CASSVGTGSDYGYTF. J is TRBJ1-2 and V is TRBV6-2 or TRBV6-3, with TRBD1 identical over 9 bases. The germline CDR1 and CDR2 sequences are MNHEY and SVGEGT. Trimming cost V 5 bases and J 3 bases; bases outside gene matches: 7. The CDR3 has 15 amino acids.

The chain employs TRBV5-4 and TRBJ2-1, with 8 bases matching TRBD2. Germline V CDR1 and CDR2: SGHNT, YYREEE (reference sequence). J lost 5 bases, V lost 4 bases, and 2 bases had no gene match. The CDR3 consists of 13 residues. CDR3 residues: CASSPRGDNEQFF. The DNA for the CDR3 is TGTGCCAGCAGCCCGCGGGGGGACAATGAGCAGTTCTTC.

The chain is built from TRBV6-5 and TRBJ1-2; 7 positions match TRBD1. CDR3 length equals 14 residues. The J segment lost 8 bases and the V segment lost 0 bases, leaving 6 bases of the junction unmatched. Germline-derived CDR1 and CDR2 are MNHEY and SVGAGI. The CDR3 reads CASSYSGGAVGYTF. In DNA, the CDR3 is TGTGCCAGCAGTTACTCAGGGGGCGCCGTAGGCTACACCTTC.

This sequence joins TRBV10-3 and TRBJ1-5; unclear D gene. This CDR3 region has 16 residues. Germline V lookup: CDR1 ENHRY, CDR2 SYGVKD. V gave up 4 bases and J gave up 2 bases, with 15 bases separating them. In DNA form, the CDR3 reads TGTGCCATCAGTGGGGGAGGTGGAGCGGGCAATCAGCCCCAGCATTTT. Its protein product is CAISGGGGAGNQPQHF.

This sequence joins TRBV3-1 (or the pseudogene TRBV3-2) and TRBJ2-5; TRBD1 matches at 11 bases. J gave up 5 bases and V 6 bases, and 5 bases lay outside the gene matches. This CDR3 is 14 amino acids long. Germline CDR1 and CDR2: LGHDT and YNNKEL (reference sequence). The CDR3 spells CASRFRTGGETQYF. Written as DNA, the CDR3 is TGTGCCAGCAGATTTAGGACAGGGGGCGAGACCCAGTACTTC.

The rearrangement uses TRBV27 and TRBJ1-6; perhaps TRBD1 as D (6 bases). Germline CDR1 reads MNHEY; CDR2 reads SMNVEV (reference sequence). Trimming took off 4 bases at V and 14 bases at J, with 15 bases between the two ends. The CDR3 totals 13 residues. The chain's CDR3 is CASSSSGVPTLHF. CDR3 coding DNA: TGTGCCAGCAGTTCGTCAGGGGTCCCAACCCTCCACTTT.

CDR3 bases: TGCGCCAGCAGCTTGGCAGGCCCCTATTCACCCCTCCACTTT. Amino acids: CASSLAGPYSPLHF. The chain employs TRBV5-1 and TRBJ1-6; no clear D gene. The CDR3 contains 14 residues. CDR1 and CDR2 (germline): SGHRS, YFSETQ. V shed 0 bases and J shed 8 bases, with 9 bases lying between them. The full variable domain, in which reference TRBV5-1 and TRBJ1-6 provide the parts outside the CDR3, is KAGVTQTPRYLIKTRGQQVTLSCSPISGHRSVSWYQQTPGQGLQFLFEYFSETQRNKGNFPGRFSGRQFSNSRSEMNVSTLELGDSALYLCASSLAGPYSPLHFGNGTRLTVT.

This chain's CDR3 is CASTLARGPGNTIYF. CDR3 DNA sequence: TGTGCCAGCACCCTTGCCAGGGGGCCCGGAAACACCATATATTTT. J is TRBJ1-3 and V is TRBV28, with 8 bases lining up with TRBD1. CDR3 length: 15 residues. Germline trimming cut 7 bases from V and 4 bases from J; bases unmatched to any gene: 9. Germline values: CDR1 MDHEN, CDR2 SYDVKM. Full variable domain (missing parts from reference TRBV28 and TRBJ1-3): DVKVTQSSRYLVKRTGEKVFLECVQDMDHENMFWYRQDPGLGLRLIYFSYDVKMKEKGDIPEGYSVSREKKERFSLILESASTNQTSMYLCASTLARGPGNTIYFGEGSWLTVV.

This chain connects TRBV5-1 to TRBJ2-7; 8 bases line up with TRBD1. Trimming removed 3 bases from V and 0 bases from J; junction bases left unmatched: 5. The CDR3 is 15 amino acids. CDR1 is SGHRS and CDR2 is YFSETQ in the germline V gene. In DNA, the CDR3 is TGCGCCAGCAGCTGGCGGACAGGGCCCTCCTACGAGCAGTACTTC. Amino acids: CASSWRTGPSYEQYF.

The chain links TRBV7-9 to TRBJ2-7, with a tentative D call TRBD1 (7 bases). The V and J ends lost 1 base and 0 bases respectively, with 19 bases between them. Germline V CDR1 and CDR2: SEHNR, FQNEAQ (reference sequence). The CDR3 contains 18 residues. The CDR3 spells CASSLGGGRGASSYEQYF. CDR3 sequence (DNA): TGTGCCAGCAGCTTAGGCGGTGGCAGGGGGGCGAGCTCCTACGAGCAGTACTTC. Full variable domain (rest looked up from reference TRBV7-9 and TRBJ2-7): DTGVSQNPRHKITKRGQNVTFRCDPISEHNRLYWYRQTLGQGPEFLTYFQNEAQLEKSRLLSDRFSAERPKGSFSTLEIQRTEQGDSAMYLCASSLGGGRGASSYEQYFGPGTRLTVT.

V gene TRBV12-3 or TRBV12-4 combines with J gene TRBJ1-2; TRBD1 is a possible D gene (6 bases). Trimming removed 5 bases from V and 8 bases from J, with 12 bases in between. This CDR3 comprises 12 residues. DNA of the CDR3: TGTGCCAGCAGTATCGACAGGAGAGGCTACACCTTC. This encodes CASSIDRRGYTF.

This chain joins TRBV19 and TRBJ1-5; D might be TRBD1 (5 bases). V shed 5 bases and J shed 8 bases, with 10 bases lying between them. The CDR3 is made up of 12 amino acids. From germline, CDR1 is LNHDA and CDR2 SQIVND (reference sequence). For the CDR3, the DNA is TGTGCCAGTAGTCGAGCGGGGGAGCCCCAGCATTTT. Translating it yields CASSRAGEPQHF.